This T cell receptor (beta chain) derives from a study of regulatory T cells in long-lasting Graves disease. About the study: Under 3 months of antithyroid drugs had been taken by newly diagnosed Graves' patients. Overall study results and limits: Persistent Graves' cases showed lower TCR diversity than newly diagnosed cases. Relative to new patients (966), persistent patients exhibited greater sharing of public clonotypes (about 2,700). TRBV28, TRBJ1-2 and TRBJ2-5 were favored in persistent disease.

This clonotype was counted only a few times. Its matching antigen is unknown. Both iRepertoire HTBI primers and Arm-PCR of CDR3 regions were used to build the TCR beta libraries. One entry per CDR3 protein, called by TCRdb with MiXCR from the multiplex PCR reads. Of over 200,000 distinct CDR3 sequences listed, 15% to 20% are singletons. In germline, CDR1 is SGHTA, CDR2 FQGNSA. This CDR3 spans 15 amino acids. V was shortened by 5 bases and J by 2 bases, with 13 bases between the two germline ends. Time point given: newly diagnosed GD, antithyroid drugs for less than 3 months. The TCR library used RNA extracted from PBMCs.

Source: peripheral blood mononuclear cells (PBMCs), taken at new diagnosis, from a patient treated with antithyroid drugs. This sequence originates from a female donor with Graves disease. This chain links TRBV7-2 with TRBJ1-3, with D possibly being TRBD1 (6 bases). CDR3 bases: TGTGCCAGCAGCACCTACAGGGAAGCTGGAAACACCATATATTTT. Translating gives CASSTYREAGNTIYF.